Shown below are 2 T cell receptor beta chains from a single sample sequenced in a study of cytomegalovirus exposure and HLA in healthy donors. The PCR used 60 Vbeta and 13 Jbeta primers. Data came from immunoSEQ multiplex PCR; TCRdb stores just in-frame clones and leaves some out. The sample carries some 190,000 clones, about 77% recorded once. The specimen was PBMCs. The receptors shown here come from a young woman in good health and CMV-seropositive.

The J gene is TRBJ1-2, the V gene TRBV30; D might be TRBD1 (6 bases). The V gene lost 8 bases and the J gene lost 3 bases, with 16 bases spanning the gap. The CDR3 runs 13 residues. Looked up from germline, CDR1 is GTSNPN and CDR2 is SVGIG (reference sequence). This chain's CDR3 is CARGQSGDYGYTF. The CDR3 DNA reads as TGTGCCCGTGGACAGTCCGGGGACTATGGCTACACCTTC.

The chain is built from TRBV25-1 and TRBJ1-6; perhaps TRBD1 as D (6 bases). The CDR3 runs to 15 residues. CDR1 is MGHDK, CDR2 SYGVNS, per germline. V was shortened by 6 bases and J by 7 bases, with 16 bases between the two germline ends. In DNA, the CDR3 is TGTGCCAGCAGGACCGACAGGACTTGGAATTCACCCCTCCACTTT. It encodes CASRTDRTWNSPLHF.